The 20 T cell receptor beta chains reported below all come from one sample, sequenced in a study of early T cells in non-severe SARS-CoV-2 infection. TCRdb ran MiXCR on the 5' RACE reads and lists one entry per CDR3 protein. The sample records tens of thousands of distinct CDR3 sequences, 6.6% being singletons. The material was whole blood, obtained at baseline. The receptors were gathered from an adult who was a healthcare worker with PCR-confirmed SARS-CoV-2 infection or an uninfected control (not recorded which).

This clonotype was detected ten times or more. The genes are TRBV5-1 and TRBJ2-3, with no clear D. From germline, CDR1 is SGHRS and CDR2 YFSETQ. The V end lost 0 bases, the J end lost 4 bases, and 6 bases lay between the germline ends. The CDR3 consists of 13 residues. In nucleotides, the CDR3 is TGCGCCAGCAGCTTGGAGGGCGCAGATACGCAGTATTTT. This codes for CASSLEGADTQYF. Drawing the rest from reference TRBV5-1 and TRBJ2-3, the complete variable domain is KAGVTQTPRYLIKTRGQQVTLSCSPISGHRSVSWYQQTPGQGLQFLFEYFSETQRNKGNFPGRFSGRQFSNSRSEMNVSTLELGDSALYLCASSLEGADTQYFGPGTRLTVL.

This clonotype was counted many times. This rearrangement joins TRBV12-3 or TRBV12-4 to TRBJ2-3; 16 positions agree with TRBD2. V shed 7 bases, J shed 7 bases, and the junction held 8 bases outside the gene matches. The CDR3 totals 16 residues. The CDR3 loop reads CASTKGLAGGRNTQYF. In DNA form, the CDR3 reads TGTGCCAGCACCAAGGGACTAGCGGGGGGGCGTAATACGCAGTATTTT.

Remarks on this clonotype: This may stem from a read error, because a much larger clone lies one nucleotide away. The chain couples TRBV18 to TRBJ2-7; TRBD1 might be the D (6 bases). CDR3 length: 16 amino acids. The germline CDR1 and CDR2 sequences are KGHSH and LQKENI. The CDR3 sequence is CASSPAVYRAAYERYF. CDR3 sequence (DNA): TGTGCCAGCTCACCCGCTGTATACAGGGCGGCCTACGAGCGGTACTTC. Full variable domain (rest looked up from reference TRBV18 and TRBJ2-7): NAGVMQNPRHLVRRRGQEARLRCSPMKGHSHVYWYRQLPEEGLKFMVYLQKENIIDESGMPKERFSAEFPKEGPSILRIQQVVRGDSAAYFCASSPAVYRAAYERYFGPGTRLTVT.

This clonotype was seen a handful of times. The J gene is TRBJ2-7, the V gene TRBV27; 9 bases match TRBD1. V trimming: 0 bases; J trimming: 7 bases; junction bases outside the gene matches: 7. CDR3 length equals 15 residues. Germline V gene lookup returns CDR1 MNHEY and CDR2 SMNVEV (reference sequence). CDR3 nucleotide sequence: TGTGCCAGCAGTTTATCGGACAGGGGCGAGTGGGAGCAGTACTTC. It encodes CASSLSDRGEWEQYF.

In the case of this clonotype: A much larger clonotype is one base distant, so this may be a read error. This chain connects TRBV6-5 to TRBJ2-3; 10 nucleotides line up with TRBD1. Germline V gene data show CDR1 as MNHEY and CDR2 as SVGAGI. The ends lost 4 bases at V and 6 bases at J; junction bases unmatched: 10. This CDR3 is 16 amino acids long. The CDR3 here is CASSLTGTGDMDTQYF. Here the CDR3 DNA reads TGTGCCAGCAGTTTGACCGGGACAGGGGATATGGATACGCAGTATTTT.

A few counts support this clonotype. V and J are TRBV3-1 and TRBJ2-3, with 7 positions matching TRBD2. Per the germline V gene, CDR1 is LGHDT and CDR2 is YNNKEL (reference sequence). CDR3 size: 20 residues. Trimming at V came to 0 bases and at J to 4 bases, leaving 19 bases not matched to a gene. The CDR3 sequence: CASSQDPTVSSGGPSDTQYF. The CDR3 DNA reads as TGTGCCAGCAGCCAAGACCCCACGGTTTCGTCGGGGGGTCCTTCAGATACGCAGTATTTT.

In regard to this clonotype: A much more abundant neighbour one base away suggests this may be a read error. This rearrangement joins TRBV4-3 to TRBJ2-5, with 7 bases matching TRBD2. Germline CDR1 is LGHNA and CDR2 is YSLEER. CDR3 length: 16 amino acids. J gave up 3 bases and V 0 bases, and 7 bases lay outside the gene matches. CDR3 coding DNA: TGCGCCAGCAGCCAAGATCTGACCAGCGGGGAAGAGACCCAGTACTTC. It is translated as CASSQDLTSGEETQYF.

This chain uses TRBV18 with TRBJ1-4; D call uncertain. V was pared by 3 bases and J by 5 bases, with 13 bases between. Germline CDR1 KGHSH, CDR2 LQKENI. This CDR3 has 15 amino acids. This chain's CDR3 is CASSPLSGLNEKLFF. The CDR3 nucleotides are TGTGCCAGCTCACCTCTTTCCGGCTTAAATGAAAAACTGTTTTTT.

This clonotype came up many times. The rearrangement links TRBV12-3 or TRBV12-4 to TRBJ2-7, with 10 bases identical to TRBD1. The V and J ends lost 10 bases and 9 bases, in that order; junction bases with no gene match: 12. The CDR3 is made up of 13 amino acids. CDR3 loop: CATGTGQGLGQYF. In DNA, the CDR3 is TGTGCCACAGGAACGGGACAGGGGTTAGGGCAGTACTTC.

A few counts support this clonotype. The chain is built from TRBV9 and TRBJ2-3, with TRBD2 identical over 11 bases. CDR3 length: 18 amino acids. Looked up from germline, CDR1 is SGDLS and CDR2 is YYNGEE. The V and J ends lost 4 bases and 2 bases, in that order; junction bases with no gene match: 12. Written as DNA, the CDR3 is TGTGCCAGCAGCTTCCCAAGCGCTAGCGGGGGGATCACAGATACGCAGTATTTT. Translation gives CASSFPSASGGITDTQYF.

This clonotype came up a few times. In nucleotides, the CDR3 is TGTGCCAGCAGCCTTGATAATTCACCCCTCCACTTT. This sequence encodes CASSLDNSPLHF. V and J are TRBV7-9 and TRBJ1-6; no reliable D call. Per germline, CDR1 SEHNR and CDR2 FQNEAQ (reference sequence). The CDR3 runs 12 residues. V lost 5 bases, J lost 5 bases, and 4 bases lay in between.

J is TRBJ2-7 and V is TRBV3-1; 8 bases are shared with TRBD1. Per the germline V gene, CDR1 is LGHDT and CDR2 is YNNKEL (reference sequence). The CDR3 contains 16 residues. V dropped 1 base and J dropped 7; count of bases not matched to a gene: 12. The CDR3 coding sequence is TGTGCCAGCAGCCAAGGACGGACAGGGACGTTTCTAGAGCAGTACTTC. It is translated as CASSQGRTGTFLEQYF.

The V gene is TRBV27, the J gene TRBJ2-7, with 7 positions matching TRBD2. The CDR3 length is 13 residues. Germline CDR1 reads MNHEY; CDR2 reads SMNVEV (reference sequence). J was trimmed by 7 bases and V by 0 bases; bases with no gene match: 3. The CDR3 protein is CASSLSGGWEQYF. CDR3 DNA sequence: TGTGCCAGCAGTTTATCCGGGGGGTGGGAGCAGTACTTC.

This clonotype was observed many times. The chain carries TRBV9 and TRBJ2-2, with a tentative D call TRBD2 (5 bases). Per germline, CDR1 SGDLS and CDR2 YYNGEE. The length of the CDR3 is 14 residues. The V and J ends lost 7 bases and 6 bases respectively, with 16 bases between them. DNA for the CDR3: TGTGCCAGCGCAGAAGGACTGATCTCCGGGGAGCTGTTTTTT. Amino acids: CASAEGLISGELFF. Supplemented by reference TRBV9 and TRBJ2-2, the full variable domain reads DSGVTQTPKHLITATGQRVTLRCSPRSGDLSVYWYQQSLDQGLQFLIQYYNGEERAKGNILERFSAQQFPDLHSELNLSSLELGDSALYFCASAEGLISGELFFGEGSRLTVL.

The chain joins TRBV12-3 or TRBV12-4 to TRBJ1-1; 9 bases agree with TRBD1. The CDR3 runs to 15 residues. V dropped 5 bases and J dropped 6; count of bases not matched to a gene: 10. CDR3 sequence reads: CASSPQGAFAAEAFF. The DNA of the CDR3 is TGTGCCAGCAGTCCACAGGGGGCGTTCGCCGCTGAAGCTTTCTTT.

This clonotype was observed a few times. The V gene is TRBV28, the J gene TRBJ1-4, with unresolved D. The germline CDR1 and CDR2 sequences are MDHEN and SYDVKM. This CDR3 comprises 15 residues. Trimming left V 2 bases short and J 5 bases short, with 12 bases between. CDR3 bases: TGTGCCAGCAGTTTAGTGTCGGCGGGAAATGAAAAACTGTTTTTT. Its translation is CASSLVSAGNEKLFF.

This clonotype was counted at least ten times. The gene calls are TRBV2 and TRBJ1-1; TRBD1 matches 8 bases. Looked up from germline, CDR1 is SNHLY and CDR2 is FYNNEI. CDR3 size: 15 residues. The junction had 5 bases not matched to a gene; V was cut back by 5 bases and J by 0 bases. CDR3 residues: CASSPQGALNTEAFF. In DNA, the CDR3 is TGTGCCAGCAGTCCTCAGGGGGCTCTGAACACTGAAGCTTTCTTT.

The gene calls are TRBV7-2 and TRBJ2-1, with 8 nucleotides matching TRBD1. CDR3 length equals 14 residues. Germline V gene lookup returns CDR1 SGHTA and CDR2 FQGNSA. V gave up 4 bases and J gave up 9 bases; unmatched junction bases: 8. The CDR3 nucleotides read TGTGCCAGCAGCTCATTCTCTACAGGGGGTGAGCAGTTCTTC. It codes for CASSSFSTGGEQFF.

This clonotype showed up just a few times. V is TRBV4-2 and J is TRBJ2-1; D gene unclear. V was shortened by 1 base and J by 7 bases, with 11 bases between the two germline ends. CDR1 is LGHNA, CDR2 YNFKEQ, per germline. The CDR3 totals 14 residues. The CDR3: CASSQGPTNNEQFF. The CDR3 DNA is TGTGCCAGCAGCCAAGGGCCCACTAATAATGAGCAGTTCTTC.

The genes are TRBV30 and TRBJ2-3, with D possibly being TRBD2 (6 bases). Trimming left V 5 bases short and J 1 base short, with 7 bases between. The CDR3 is made up of 12 amino acids. In germline, CDR1 is GTSNPN, CDR2 SVGIG (reference sequence). For the CDR3, the DNA is TGTGCCTGGGGCGGGGGCACAGATACGCAGTATTTT. This codes for CAWGGGTDTQYF.